One and the same sample provided the 32 T cell receptor beta chains below, sequenced in a study of OX40 agonist ivuxolimab in advanced cancers. Produced via immunoSEQ multiplex PCR; TCRdb's table is partial and in-frame only. The sample includes about 44,000 clones, 91% of them seen just once. The starting material was CD4+ or CD8+ T cells sorted from blood, obtained in a trial of the OX40 agonist ivuxolimab. Receptors originate from an adult with an advanced solid tumor such as melanoma, head and neck, liver or kidney cancer.

This rearrangement joins TRBV27 to TRBJ2-7; TRBD2 is a possible D gene (6 bases). V was pared by 8 bases and J by 5 bases, with 13 bases between. The CDR3 covers 12 residues. The germline gives CDR1 MNHEY, CDR2 SMNVEV (reference sequence). The CDR3 protein is CASSSGGDEQYF. CDR3 DNA: TGTGCCAGCTCCTCCGGGGGAGACGAGCAGTACTTC.

This clone was detected once. The rearrangement links TRBV2 to TRBJ2-1; D is ambiguous. The CDR3 loop spans 13 amino acids. V gave up 6 bases and J gave up 4 bases, with 10 bases separating them. Germline V gives CDR1 SNHLY, CDR2 FYNNEI. The CDR3 DNA is TGTGCCAGCAGCTCCGGACCTTACAATGAGCAGTTCTTC. It translates to CASSSGPYNEQFF. The entire variable domain, with the rest obtained from reference TRBV2 and TRBJ2-1, is as follows: EPEVTQTPSHQVTQMGQEVILRCVPISNHLYFYWYRQILGQKVEFLVSFYNNEISEKSEIFDDQFSVERPDGSNFTLKIRSTKLEDSAMYFCASSSGPYNEQFFGPGTRLTVL.

The CDR3 spells CASSSGLVYNEQFF. CDR3 DNA: TGTGCCAGCAGTTCGGGACTTGTCTACAATGAGCAGTTCTTC. V and J are TRBV28 and TRBJ2-1; D possibly corresponds to TRBD2 (6 bases). This CDR3 comprises 14 residues. V lost 4 bases to trimming and J lost 3 bases, with 10 bases between them. Germline V gene lookup returns CDR1 MDHEN and CDR2 SYDVKM.

This chain links TRBV7-9 with TRBJ2-3; the D gene is possibly TRBD2 (5 bases). Germline V lookup: CDR1 SEHNR, CDR2 FQNEAQ (reference sequence). This CDR3 contains 13 residues. V was pared by 9 bases and J by 2 bases, with 12 bases between. CDR3 nucleotide sequence: TGTGCCAGTTTAAGCGGTTACACAGATACGCAGTATTTT. Protein product: CASLSGYTDTQYF.

This chain joins TRBV30 and TRBJ2-2; D is undetermined. The germline V gene encodes CDR1 GTSNPN and CDR2 SVGIG (reference sequence). The length of the CDR3 is 14 residues. The V end was cut by 4 bases, the J end by 1 base, with 10 bases between. CDR3 nucleotide sequence: TGTGCCTGGACGCTGAGTGTGAACACCGGGGAGCTGTTTTTT. It is translated as CAWTLSVNTGELFF. The entire variable domain, with the rest obtained from reference TRBV30 and TRBJ2-2, is as follows: SQTIHQWPATLVQPVGSPLSLECTVEGTSNPNLYWYRQAAGRGLQLLFYSVGIGQISSEVPQNLSASRPQDRQFILSSKKLLLSDSGFYLCAWTLSVNTGELFFGEGSRLTVL.

This rearrangement joins TRBV30 to TRBJ2-1, with D uncertain. The CDR3 extends over 13 amino acids. The V gene lost 0 bases and the J gene lost 7 bases, with 10 bases spanning the gap. Germline V CDR1 and CDR2: GTSNPN, SVGIG (reference sequence). The CDR3: CAWSVRAPNEQFF. The CDR3, as DNA: TGTGCCTGGAGTGTACGTGCGCCTAATGAGCAGTTCTTC.

The chain links TRBV15 to TRBJ2-2; 7 nucleotides agree with TRBD2. Unmatched junction bases numbered 4, after V lost 0 bases and J lost 0 bases. The CDR3 loop spans 17 amino acids. Per the germline V gene, CDR1 is LNHNV and CDR2 is YYDKDF (reference sequence). The CDR3 region is CATSREGGDSNTGELFF. The CDR3 nucleotides are TGTGCCACCAGCAGAGAGGGAGGGGATTCGAACACCGGGGAGCTGTTTTTT.

The chain links TRBV4-3 to TRBJ2-3; tentative D call: TRBD2 (6 bases). The ends were cut back, 1 base at V and 0 bases at J, with 8 bases in the middle. There are 15 residues in the CDR3. Germline CDR1 is LGHNA and CDR2 is YSLEER. The CDR3 DNA is TGCGCCAGCAGCCAAGTCCTAGCGAGCACAGATACGCAGTATTTT. This translates into CASSQVLASTDTQYF.

This clone was counted a single time. V gene TRBV15 combines with J gene TRBJ2-7; D possibly corresponds to TRBD1 (7 bases). V gave up 3 bases and J gave up 4 bases, with 13 bases separating them. Germline CDR1 LNHNV, CDR2 YYDKDF (reference sequence). This CDR3 region has 14 residues. This CDR3 reads CATSRAGQSYEQYF. The CDR3 DNA reads TGTGCCACCAGCAGGGCGGGACAGAGTTACGAGCAGTACTTC.

V and J are TRBV28 and TRBJ1-1, with 9 positions matching TRBD1. The CDR3 has 13 residues. With V trimmed by 6 bases and J by 4 bases, 3 bases remained unmatched. The germline gives CDR1 MDHEN, CDR2 SYDVKM. Here the CDR3 DNA reads TGTGCCAGCAGCCTGGACAGGGGCACTGAAGCTTTCTTT. Protein sequence: CASSLDRGTEAFF.

The V gene is TRBV7-6, the J gene TRBJ1-4; D call uncertain. The ends were cut back, 5 bases at V and 5 bases at J, with 12 bases in the middle. Germline assignment: CDR1 SGHVS and CDR2 FNYEAQ. The CDR3 runs 14 residues. CDR3 sequence: CASSDSTPNEKLFF. In nucleotides, the CDR3 is TGTGCCAGCAGCGATTCTACCCCCAATGAAAAACTGTTTTTT.

The chain recombines TRBV19 with TRBJ1-5; D is unresolved. Germline lookup yields CDR1 LNHDA and CDR2 SQIVND (reference sequence). The CDR3 spans 12 residues. Trimming cost V 1 base and J 9 bases, with 7 bases left between them. The CDR3 is CASSIARGPQHF. DNA for the CDR3: TGTGCCAGTAGTATAGCTCGGGGGCCCCAGCATTTT. Full variable domain (outside the CDR3, taken from reference TRBV19 and TRBJ1-5): DGGITQSPKYLFRKEGQNVTLSCEQNLNHDAMYWYRQDPGQGLRLIYYSQIVNDFQKGDIAEGYSVSREKKESFPLTVTSAQKNPTAFYLCASSIARGPQHFGDGTRLSIL.

The chain uses TRBV19 and TRBJ1-5; no clear D gene. V dropped 5 bases and J dropped 3 bases, with 5 bases sitting between them. Germline CDR1 reads LNHDA; CDR2 reads SQIVND (reference sequence). This CDR3 spans 12 amino acids. CDR3 nucleotides: TGTGCCAGTAGTGACTACAATCAGCCCCAGCATTTT. Encoded protein: CASSDYNQPQHF.

J is TRBJ1-2 and V is TRBV29-1; no reliable D call. CDR1 is SQVTM and CDR2 is ANQGSEA in the germline V gene. Trimming left V 7 bases short and J 4 bases short, with 10 bases between. The CDR3 has 11 residues. CDR3 loop: CSGHGLYGYTF. Here the CDR3 DNA reads TGCAGCGGTCATGGACTCTATGGCTACACCTTC.

The rearrangement uses TRBV30 and TRBJ2-7; D is uncertain. The CDR3 is made up of 12 amino acids. CDR1 is GTSNPN and CDR2 is SVGIG in the germline V gene (reference sequence). Trimming stripped 6 bases from V and 3 bases from J, with 12 bases between. As DNA, the CDR3 is TGTGCCTGCCCCCTTGCAGGCTACGAGCAGTACTTC. Translating gives CACPLAGYEQYF.

V is TRBV9 and J is TRBJ2-3, with 13 nucleotides matching TRBD2. The germline CDR1 and CDR2 sequences are SGDLS and YYNGEE. V lost 3 bases and J lost 4; bases outside the gene matches: 5. The CDR3 is made up of 16 amino acids. The CDR3 bases are TGTGCCAGCAGCGACAGGGGACTAGCGGGATCAGATACGCAGTATTTT. The encoded protein is CASSDRGLAGSDTQYF.

This sequence joins TRBV7-6 and TRBJ1-2; the D gene is possibly TRBD1 (5 bases). Trimming left V 1 base short and J 3 bases short, with 9 bases between. The CDR3 consists of 14 residues. Germline CDR1 is SGHVS and CDR2 is FNYEAQ. CDR3 residues: CASSLGQGDYGYTF. The DNA for the CDR3 is TGTGCCAGCAGCTTAGGTCAGGGAGACTATGGCTACACCTTC.

This chain uses TRBV11-2 with TRBJ1-1, with 7 bases fitting TRBD1. V was pared by 6 bases and J by 2 bases, with 6 bases of the junction left unmatched. The CDR3 has 14 residues. Looked up from germline, CDR1 is SGHAT and CDR2 is FQNNGV. CDR3 sequence reads: CASSWRQGNTEAFF. The CDR3 DNA reads as TGTGCCAGCAGTTGGAGACAGGGTAACACTGAAGCTTTCTTT.

This sequence joins TRBV5-1 and TRBJ2-2, with 12 bases lining up with TRBD1. This CDR3 region has 17 residues. Losses at the gene ends were 4 bases for V and 6 bases for J; bases not matched to a gene: 10. Looked up from germline, CDR1 is SGHRS and CDR2 is YFSETQ. CDR3: CASSPGQGALLAGELFF. The CDR3 DNA follows: TGCGCCAGCAGCCCGGGACAGGGGGCGCTTCTTGCCGGGGAGCTGTTTTTT.

The table lists this clone with a few counts. This sequence joins TRBV7-9 and TRBJ2-7; 7 bases line up with TRBD1. CDR1 and CDR2 (germline): SEHNR, FQNEAQ (reference sequence). The trim removed 3 bases at V and 9 bases at J, leaving 11 bases unmatched. The CDR3 runs 14 residues. Written as DNA, the CDR3 is TGTGCCAGCAGCTTTGGGACAGTCATGACGATGCAGTACTTC. Translated: CASSFGTVMTMQYF.

V gene TRBV19 combines with J gene TRBJ2-2, with D unclear. With 6 bases removed from V and 6 bases from J, the gap between germline ends came to 8 bases. Germline loops: CDR1 LNHDA, CDR2 SQIVND (reference sequence). The CDR3 has 12 residues. This chain's CDR3 is CASRHGSGELFF. The CDR3 DNA reads as TGTGCCAGTAGGCACGGATCCGGGGAGCTGTTTTTT.

The chain combines TRBV19 with TRBJ2-1; possibly TRBD2 for D (5 bases). The CDR3 is 21 amino acids. V was cut by 5 bases and J by 0 bases, with 29 bases left in between. Germline values: CDR1 LNHDA, CDR2 SQIVND (reference sequence). Written as DNA, the CDR3 is TGTGCCAGTAGTCCCCCACCGAGCGTTGCAACCTTTGGGAGCTCCTACAATGAGCAGTTCTTC. This translates into CASSPPPSVATFGSSYNEQFF.

The rearrangement joins TRBV5-6 to TRBJ2-7, with D hard to call. Trimming took 6 bases from V and 4 from J, leaving 11 bases between them. CDR1 and CDR2 (germline): SGHDT, YYEEEE. CDR3 length: 12 amino acids. CDR3 amino acids: CASTAGNYEQYF. CDR3 nucleotides: TGTGCCAGCACGGCAGGAAATTACGAGCAGTACTTC.

As concerns this clone: The same CDR3 arises from other DNA sequences in this sample as well. The chain employs TRBV29-1 and TRBJ2-7, with 7 bases aligning to TRBD1. Trimming cost V 6 bases and J 0 bases; bases outside gene matches: 5. Germline CDR1 and CDR2: SQVTM and ANQGSEA. There are 13 residues in the CDR3. In nucleotides, the CDR3 is TGCAGCGTGCTGACAGGGAGCTCCTACGAGCAGTACTTC. Its translation: CSVLTGSSYEQYF.

The chain has TRBV13 and TRBJ2-3; 8 bases match TRBD2. Per germline, CDR1 PRHDT and CDR2 FYEKMQ (reference sequence). The J segment lost 6 bases and the V segment lost 0 bases, leaving 8 bases of the junction unmatched. The CDR3 is 16 residues long. The DNA of the CDR3 is TGTGCCAGCAGCTTAGGGGCGGGAGGCCCTTTGGATACGCAGTATTTT. Translation gives CASSLGAGGPLDTQYF.

The genes are TRBV11-3 and TRBJ2-7; 13 positions match TRBD2. The CDR3 is 20 residues long. The germline gives CDR1 SGHNT, CDR2 YENEEA. J lost 0 bases, V lost 5 bases, and 16 bases had no gene match. The CDR3 here is CASSPGQGSGLAGPSYEQYF. CDR3 nucleotides: TGTGCCAGCAGCCCTGGACAGGGATCGGGACTAGCGGGACCCTCCTACGAGCAGTACTTC.

V is TRBV29-1 and J is TRBJ1-2; D is undetermined. V lost 3 bases and J lost 1, with 12 bases in between. The CDR3 covers 14 residues. Germline CDR1 and CDR2: SQVTM and ANQGSEA. The CDR3 DNA is TGCAGCGTTGATGACAAAGGGTATAACTATGGCTACACCTTC. Translation: CSVDDKGYNYGYTF.

The chain recombines TRBV2 with TRBJ2-1; 11 bases are shared with TRBD2. The CDR3 covers 15 residues. Germline loops: CDR1 SNHLY, CDR2 FYNNEI. V was pared by 6 bases and J by 0 bases, with 1 base of the junction left unmatched. CDR3 region: CASRTSGSSYNEQFF. The CDR3 nucleotides are TGTGCCAGCAGAACTAGCGGGAGCTCCTACAATGAGCAGTTCTTC. Full variable domain (outside the CDR3, taken from reference TRBV2 and TRBJ2-1): EPEVTQTPSHQVTQMGQEVILRCVPISNHLYFYWYRQILGQKVEFLVSFYNNEISEKSEIFDDQFSVERPDGSNFTLKIRSTKLEDSAMYFCASRTSGSSYNEQFFGPGTRLTVL.

Regarding this clone: Other DNA sequences within the sample encode an identical CDR3. V gene TRBV27 combines with J gene TRBJ2-6; 7 positions match TRBD2. V dropped 3 bases and J dropped 0; count of bases not matched to a gene: 8. The CDR3 length is 18 residues. Germline CDR1 reads MNHEY; CDR2 reads SMNVEV (reference sequence). CDR3 nucleotides: TGTGCCAGCAGTTTCTTAGCGGGCACCTCCTCTGGGGCCAACGTCCTGACTTTC. The encoded protein is CASSFLAGTSSGANVLTF.

The CDR3 reads CASTIQVYSNQPQHF. CDR3 sequence (DNA): TGTGCCAGCACTATACAGGTATATAGCAATCAGCCCCAGCATTTT. The rearrangement uses TRBV28 and TRBJ1-5; possible D gene TRBD1, 5 bases. The CDR3 runs 15 residues. From germline, CDR1 is MDHEN and CDR2 SYDVKM. Between the trimmed V and J ends, which lost 7 bases and 0 bases, there was a span of 13 bases. The variable domain in full, completed from reference TRBV28 and TRBJ1-5, reads DVKVTQSSRYLVKRTGEKVFLECVQDMDHENMFWYRQDPGLGLRLIYFSYDVKMKEKGDIPEGYSVSREKKERFSLILESASTNQTSMYLCASTIQVYSNQPQHFGDGTRLSIL.

The rearrangement links TRBV7-9 to TRBJ1-1; unclear D gene. Looked up from germline, CDR1 is SEHNR and CDR2 is FQNEAQ (reference sequence). The V end lost 2 bases, the J end lost 7 bases, and 17 bases lay between the germline ends. The CDR3 consists of 15 residues. The DNA for the CDR3 is TGTGCCAGCAGCTTATTTTATCTTAGGACCGATGAAGCTTTCTTT. Its translation: CASSLFYLRTDEAFF.

The chain is built from TRBV27 and TRBJ2-7; TRBD2 agrees at 13 bases. The junction had 4 bases not matched to a gene; V was cut back by 5 bases and J by 3 bases. Germline V CDR1 and CDR2: MNHEY, SMNVEV (reference sequence). The CDR3 is 15 amino acids. Here the CDR3 reads CASSPGTSGDYEQYF. For the CDR3, the DNA is TGTGCCAGCAGTCCCGGGACTAGCGGGGACTACGAGCAGTACTTC.